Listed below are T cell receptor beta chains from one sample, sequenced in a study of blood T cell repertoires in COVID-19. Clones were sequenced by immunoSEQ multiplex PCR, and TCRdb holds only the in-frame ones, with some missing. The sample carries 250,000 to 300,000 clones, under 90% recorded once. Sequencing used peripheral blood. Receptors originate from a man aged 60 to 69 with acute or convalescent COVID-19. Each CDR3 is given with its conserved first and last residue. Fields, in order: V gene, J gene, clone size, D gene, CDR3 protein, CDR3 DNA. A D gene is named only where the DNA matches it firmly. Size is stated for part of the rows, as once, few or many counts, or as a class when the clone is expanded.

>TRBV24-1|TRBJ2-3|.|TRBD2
CATSDPTAGGTDTQYF
TGTGCCACCAGTGATCCCACAGCGGGGGGCACAGATACGCAGTATTTT
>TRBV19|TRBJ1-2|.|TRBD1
CASSMTGPYGYTF
TGTGCCAGTAGTATGACAGGGCCCTATGGCTACACCTTC
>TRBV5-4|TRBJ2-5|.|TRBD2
CASSATSGGAEETQYF
TGTGCCAGCAGCGCAACTAGCGGGGGGGCGGAGGAGACCCAGTACTTC
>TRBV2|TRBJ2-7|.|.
CASTDPRDTSWYF
TGTGCCAGCACCGACCCCCGGGACACTTCTTGGTACTTC
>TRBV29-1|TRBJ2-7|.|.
CSVALGFEQYF
TGCAGCGTCGCACTAGGGTTCGAGCAGTACTTC
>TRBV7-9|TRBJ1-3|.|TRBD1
CASSIDRASSGNTIYF
TGTGCCAGCAGCATCGACAGGGCCTCCTCTGGAAACACCATATATTTT
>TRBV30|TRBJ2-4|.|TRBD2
CAWSERGLAKNIQYF
TGTGCCTGGAGTGAGCGGGGCCTAGCCAAAAACATTCAGTACTTC
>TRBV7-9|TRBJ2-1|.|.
CASSLFTSNEQFF
TGTGCCAGCAGCTTGTTTACAAGCAATGAGCAGTTCTTC
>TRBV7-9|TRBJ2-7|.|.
CASSLWQNPGVTSYEQYF
TGTGCCAGCAGCTTGTGGCAGAACCCAGGGGTGACCTCCTACGAGCAGTACTTC
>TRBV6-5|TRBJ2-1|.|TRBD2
CASSRRAGYNEQFF
TGTGCCAGCAGCAGGAGAGCGGGGTACAATGAGCAGTTCTTC
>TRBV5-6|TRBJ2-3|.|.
CASSRIQRAHTDTQYF
TGTGCCAGCAGCCGCATCCAGCGGGCCCACACAGATACGCAGTATTTT
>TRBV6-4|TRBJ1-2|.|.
CASRAGAADGYTF
TGTGCCAGCAGAGCAGGGGCGGCGGATGGCTACACCTTC
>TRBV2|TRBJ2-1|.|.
CASSPLYNEQFF
TGTGCCAGCAGTCCGTTATACAATGAGCAGTTCTTC
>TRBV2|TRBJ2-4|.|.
CASSVAAVNRGNIQYF
TGTGCCAGCAGTGTGGCGGCCGTGAATAGGGGAAACATTCAGTACTTC
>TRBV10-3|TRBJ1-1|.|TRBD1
CAISEPGQVNTEAFF
TGTGCCATCAGTGAACCGGGACAGGTGAACACTGAAGCTTTCTTT
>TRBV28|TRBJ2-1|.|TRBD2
CASSLGGASGNNEQFF
TGTGCCAGCAGTTTAGGTGGGGCTAGCGGAAACAATGAGCAGTTCTTC
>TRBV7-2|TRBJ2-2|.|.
CASSSTGNTGELFF
TGTGCCAGCAGCTCGACAGGGAACACCGGGGAGCTGTTTTTT
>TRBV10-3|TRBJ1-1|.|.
CAISDMRNTEAFF
TGTGCCATCAGTGATATGCGGAACACTGAAGCTTTCTTT
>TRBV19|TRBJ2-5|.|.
CASSMAPGRGKETQYF
TGTGCCAGTAGTATGGCCCCGGGCAGGGGAAAAGAGACCCAGTACTTC
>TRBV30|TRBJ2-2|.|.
CAWSSVRGELFF
TGTGCCTGGAGTAGTGTGAGGGGGGAGCTGTTTTTT
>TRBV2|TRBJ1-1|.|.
CASSEREGRYTEAFF
TGTGCCAGCAGTGAGAGGGAGGGGCGATACACTGAAGCTTTCTTT
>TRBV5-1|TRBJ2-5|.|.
CASSLILETQYF
TGCGCCAGCAGCTTGATCTTGGAGACCCAGTACTTC
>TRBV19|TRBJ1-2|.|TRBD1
CASSPPGQNYGYTF
TGTGCCAGTAGTCCCCCGGGACAGAACTATGGCTACACCTTC
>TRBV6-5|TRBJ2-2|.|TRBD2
CASRQKRGAAGELFF
TGTGCCAGCAGACAAAAGCGGGGGGCGGCGGGGGAGCTGTTTTTT
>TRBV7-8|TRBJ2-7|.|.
CASSLLAATFYEQYF
TGTGCCAGCAGCTTACTCGCGGCAACATTCTACGAGCAGTACTTC
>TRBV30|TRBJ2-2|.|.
CAWNVQGGGELFF
TGTGCCTGGAACGTGCAGGGAGGCGGGGAGCTGTTTTTT
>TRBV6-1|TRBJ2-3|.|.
CASSEQGIDTQYF
TGTGCCAGCAGTGAGCAGGGAATAGATACGCAGTATTTT
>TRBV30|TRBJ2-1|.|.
CAWTGDYLSYNEQFF
TGTGCCTGGACAGGGGACTACCTATCCTACAATGAGCAGTTCTTC
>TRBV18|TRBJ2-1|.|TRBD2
CASSPNLAGGGEQFF
TGTGCCAGCTCCCCTAACCTAGCGGGAGGAGGTGAGCAGTTCTTC
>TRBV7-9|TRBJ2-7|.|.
CASSPRGGLPFYEQYF
TGTGCCAGCAGCCCGAGAGGGGGACTACCCTTCTACGAGCAGTACTTC
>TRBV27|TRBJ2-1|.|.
CATLDWDTKRGEQFF
TGTGCCACCCTTGATTGGGACACCAAAAGGGGTGAGCAGTTCTTC
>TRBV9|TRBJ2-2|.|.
CASSVLTGELFF
TGTGCCAGCAGCGTCCTCACCGGGGAGCTGTTTTTT
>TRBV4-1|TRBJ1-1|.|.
CASSLGSEAFF
TGCGCCAGCAGCCTGGGCTCTGAAGCTTTCTTT
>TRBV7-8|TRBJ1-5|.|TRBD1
CASSSDRADSQPQHF
TGTGCCAGCAGCTCAGACAGGGCCGACAGTCAGCCCCAGCATTTT
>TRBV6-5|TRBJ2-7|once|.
CASSYKGKGSYEQYF
TGTGCCAGCAGTTACAAGGGGAAGGGAAGCTACGAGCAGTACTTC
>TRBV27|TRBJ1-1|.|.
CATLWGVDACTEAFF
TGTGCCACCCTATGGGGGGTAGATGCTTGCACTGAAGCTTTCTTT
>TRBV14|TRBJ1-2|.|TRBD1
CASSQSGTGGYGYTF
TGTGCCAGCAGCCAATCCGGGACAGGGGGATATGGCTACACCTTC
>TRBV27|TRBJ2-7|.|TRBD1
CASKPGQLYDEQYF
TGTGCCAGCAAACCGGGACAGCTGTATGACGAGCAGTACTTC
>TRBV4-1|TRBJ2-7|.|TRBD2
CASSLAGEQYF
TGCGCCAGCAGCCTAGCGGGGGAGCAGTACTTC
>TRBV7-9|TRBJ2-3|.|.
CASSLGSGADTQYF
TGTGCCAGCAGCTTGGGGAGCGGTGCAGATACGCAGTATTTT
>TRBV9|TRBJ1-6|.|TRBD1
CASSGDRGNSPLHF
TGTGCCAGCAGCGGGGACAGGGGGAATTCACCCCTCCACTTT
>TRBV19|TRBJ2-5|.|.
CASSIFFGTEQETQYF
TGTGCCAGTAGTATATTCTTCGGGACTGAGCAAGAGACCCAGTACTTC
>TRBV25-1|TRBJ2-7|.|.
CASSEPGHSYEQYF
TGTGCCAGCAGTGAACCTGGACATTCGTACGAGCAGTACTTC
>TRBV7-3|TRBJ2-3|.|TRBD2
CASSPRGGIDTQYF
TGTGCCAGCAGCCCACGGGGAGGGATTGATACGCAGTATTTT
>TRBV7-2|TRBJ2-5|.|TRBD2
CASSLRGLAETQYF
TGTGCCAGCAGCTTACGGGGACTAGCGGAGACCCAGTACTTC
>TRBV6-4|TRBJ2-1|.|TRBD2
CASSGLAGGNEQFF
TGTGCCAGCAGTGGACTAGCGGGAGGTAATGAGCAGTTCTTC
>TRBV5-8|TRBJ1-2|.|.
CASSLGYSGPSKGYTF
TGTGCCAGCAGCTTGGGCTATTCGGGTCCCTCGAAAGGCTACACCTTC
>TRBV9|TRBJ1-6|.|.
CASSVWERNSPLHF
TGTGCCAGCAGCGTATGGGAGAGAAATTCACCCCTCCACTTT
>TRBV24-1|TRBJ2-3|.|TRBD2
CATSDRTGTSGGESSTDTQYF
TGTGCCACCAGTGACCGTACCGGGACTAGCGGGGGAGAGTCTAGCACAGATACGCAGTATTTT
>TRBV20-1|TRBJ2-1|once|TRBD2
CSASASGTSGLHSSYNEQFF
TGCAGTGCTAGTGCCTCCGGGACTAGCGGGCTCCACAGCTCCTACAATGAGCAGTTCTTC
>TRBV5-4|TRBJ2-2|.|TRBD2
CASSSGGTSRPGELFF
TGTGCCAGCAGCTCGGGAGGGACTAGTCGTCCCGGGGAGCTGTTTTTT
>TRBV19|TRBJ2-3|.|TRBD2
CASSRTSGGFADTQYF
TGTGCCAGTAGTAGGACTAGCGGGGGGTTCGCAGATACGCAGTATTTT
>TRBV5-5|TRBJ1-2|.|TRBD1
CASSQDRDRGLGAGYTF
TGTGCCAGCAGCCAGGACCGGGACAGAGGGTTGGGTGCGGGCTACACCTTC
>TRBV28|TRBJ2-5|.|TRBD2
CASSLWGKSGSWETQYF
TGTGCCAGCAGTTTATGGGGGAAGAGCGGGAGTTGGGAGACCCAGTACTTC
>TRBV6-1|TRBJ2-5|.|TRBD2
CASSERGTSGGTKKETQYF
TGTGCCAGCAGTGAACGCGGGACTAGCGGGGGGACCAAAAAAGAGACCCAGTACTTC